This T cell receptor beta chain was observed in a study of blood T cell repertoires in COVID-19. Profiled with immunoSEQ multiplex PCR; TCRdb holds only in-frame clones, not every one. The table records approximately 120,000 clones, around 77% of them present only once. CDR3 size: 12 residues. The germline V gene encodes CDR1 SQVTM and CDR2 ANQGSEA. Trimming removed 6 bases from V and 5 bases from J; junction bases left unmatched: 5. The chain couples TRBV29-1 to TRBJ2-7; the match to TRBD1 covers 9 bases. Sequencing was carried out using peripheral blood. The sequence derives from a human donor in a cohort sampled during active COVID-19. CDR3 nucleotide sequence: TGCAGCGTCGACAGGGGGGTCAACGAGCAGTACTTC. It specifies CSVDRGVNEQYF.